The rows below give T cell receptor beta chains drawn from one sample of a study of naive and memory T cell subsets. TCRdb called the UMI-ligation and nested PCR reads again in MiXCR, with one record for every CDR3 protein. The sample records about 85,000 distinct CDR3 sequences, about an eighth being singletons. The specimen was central memory CD4+ T cells from blood. All receptors come from a human donor in good health. CDR3s include the opening cysteine and the closing phenylalanine or tryptophan. A D gene is named only where the DNA matches it firmly. The size entry is marked missing in some rows and otherwise reads once, few, many or a size class.

>TRBJ2-3|TRBD2|TRBV4-2|-
CASSQDWSSGSSADTQYF
TGTGCCAGCAGCCAAGATTGGAGTAGCGGGAGTTCTGCAGATACGCAGTATTTT
>TRBJ2-3|-|TRBV15|-
CATSSTSFFFNSADTQYF
TGTGCCACCAGCAGTACATCCTTCTTTTTTAACAGCGCTGATACGCAGTATTTT
>TRBJ2-4|-|TRBV12-3/TRBV12-4|many
CASGEGLAKNIQYF
TGTGCCTCAGGAGAGGGTCTAGCCAAAAACATTCAGTACTTC
>TRBJ1-2|TRBD1|TRBV28|-
CASSSWDRVDYGYTF
TGTGCCAGCAGTTCGTGGGACAGGGTAGACTATGGCTACACCTTC
>TRBJ2-6|TRBD1|TRBV6-5|few
CASSYQGASSGANVLTF
TGTGCCAGCAGTTACCAGGGGGCCAGCTCTGGGGCCAACGTCCTGACTTTC
>TRBJ2-4|TRBD2|TRBV7-8|medium-sized
CASSPPLREGRNIQYF
TGTGCCAGCAGCCCCCCCCTGCGGGAGGGCCGAAACATTCAGTACTTC
>TRBJ2-1|-|TRBV4-3|-
CASSQDGGTYNEQFF
TGCGCCAGCAGCCAAGATGGCGGAACATACAATGAGCAGTTCTTC
>TRBJ1-1|TRBD1|TRBV10-2|-
CASKLGQMNTEAFF
TGCGCCAGCAAATTGGGACAGATGAACACTGAAGCTTTCTTT
>TRBJ2-7|-|TRBV10-3|few
CAISESTGGISYEQYF
TGTGCCATCAGTGAGTCGACGGGCGGGATCTCCTACGAGCAGTACTTC
>TRBJ2-7|TRBD1|TRBV30|-
CAWSGQGNAYEQYF
TGTGCCTGGTCCGGACAGGGGAACGCCTACGAGCAGTACTTC
>TRBJ2-5|TRBD1|TRBV3-1|-
CASSQRQGTETQYF
TGTGCCAGCAGCCAACGACAGGGGACAGAGACCCAGTACTTC
>TRBJ2-3|TRBD1|TRBV7-9|many
CASPPPGQKSADTQYF
TGTGCCAGCCCCCCGCCGGGACAGAAGTCAGCAGATACGCAGTATTTT
>TRBJ2-7|-|TRBV7-9|many
CAVQGIPYEQYF
TGTGCCGTTCAGGGTATCCCCTACGAGCAGTACTTC
>TRBJ2-3|TRBD1|TRBV11-3|many
CASSVNRGRPEDDTQYF
TGTGCCAGCAGCGTAAACAGGGGGCGGCCCGAGGATGATACGCAGTATTTT
>TRBJ2-3|-|TRBV4-3|-
CASSQLRDTDTQYF
TGCGCCAGCAGCCAGCTGCGGGACACAGATACGCAGTATTTT
>TRBJ2-1|-|TRBV28|few
CASSLPRVSYNEQFF
TGTGCCAGCAGTTTACCTAGAGTCTCCTACAATGAGCAGTTCTTC
>TRBJ2-7|-|TRBV12-3/TRBV12-4|many
CASRRTASSYEQYF
TGTGCCAGCCGAAGGACAGCTTCTTCCTACGAGCAGTACTTC
>TRBJ2-6|-|TRBV7-3|-
CASSQTGRTSGANVLTF
TGTGCCAGCAGTCAAACCGGACGGACCTCTGGGGCCAACGTCCTGACTTTC
>TRBJ2-1|TRBD2|TRBV20-1|few
CSARVGLAGGPSAYNEQFF
TGCAGTGCTAGAGTGGGACTAGCGGGAGGGCCCTCCGCCTACAATGAGCAGTTCTTC
>TRBJ2-1|-|TRBV24-1|few
CATSDPLAGAYNEQFF
TGTGCCACCAGTGACCCCCTCGCGGGGGCATACAATGAGCAGTTCTTC
>TRBJ2-3|-|TRBV5-1|few
CASSPPQGVADTQYF
TGCGCCAGCAGCCCACCCCAGGGAGTCGCAGATACGCAGTATTTT
>TRBJ2-1|-|TRBV3-1|many
CASSKQGWGNEQFF
TGTGCCAGCAGCAAACAGGGTTGGGGAAATGAGCAGTTCTTC
>TRBJ1-2|-|TRBV7-2|few
CASSFGGKHYGYTF
TGTGCCAGCAGCTTTGGGGGTAAACACTATGGCTACACCTTC
>TRBJ2-7|TRBD2|TRBV5-5|-
CASSFKREASSPYYEQYF
TGTGCCAGCAGCTTCAAGCGGGAGGCATCTTCTCCTTACTACGAGCAGTACTTC
>TRBJ2-2|TRBD1|TRBV7-2|few
CASSPRGQGGRTGELFF
TGTGCCAGCAGCCCAAGGGGACAGGGAGGGAGGACCGGGGAGCTGTTTTTT
>TRBJ1-5|TRBD1|TRBV27|-
CASRPGQGNQPQHF
TGTGCCAGCAGGCCGGGACAGGGGAATCAGCCCCAGCATTTT
>TRBJ1-4|-|TRBV6-1|-
CASNALQIEKLFF
TGTGCCAGCAACGCCCTACAAATCGAAAAACTGTTTTTT
>TRBJ2-6|TRBD2|TRBV7-6|many
CASSLGLAGSGANVLTF
TGTGCCAGCAGCTTAGGACTAGCGGGCTCTGGGGCCAACGTCCTGACTTTC
>TRBJ2-5|-|TRBV10-3|few
CAISEKSGGRETQYF
TGTGCCATCAGTGAGAAGTCGGGGGGCCGGGAGACCCAGTACTTC
>TRBJ1-4|TRBD1|TRBV5-5|-
CASSLSQGQSNEKLFF
TGTGCCAGCAGCTTGTCGCAGGGACAGAGTAATGAAAAACTGTTTTTT
>TRBJ2-1|TRBD2|TRBV28|few
CASSLVAGGPGYNEQFF
TGTGCCAGCAGTTTAGTCGCGGGAGGGCCGGGATACAATGAGCAGTTCTTC
>TRBJ1-1|-|TRBV12-3/TRBV12-4|many
CASSFLGVATEAFF
TGTGCCAGCAGTTTTCTAGGGGTGGCCACTGAAGCTTTCTTT
>TRBJ2-1|-|TRBV18|-
CASSPGRDNNEQFF
TGTGCCAGCTCGCCCGGGAGAGATAACAATGAGCAGTTCTTC
>TRBJ2-7|-|TRBV6-2/TRBV6-3|many
CASRSQPGLTGSVQYF
TGTGCCAGCAGATCACAACCCGGATTGACAGGAAGCGTGCAGTACTTC
>TRBJ2-2|-|TRBV9|many
CASSVSLGIGELFF
TGTGCCAGCAGCGTTTCCCTAGGGATCGGGGAGCTGTTTTTT
>TRBJ1-4|-|TRBV5-1|-
CASSLGLDEKLFF
TGCGCCAGCAGCTTGGGACTGGATGAAAAACTGTTTTTT
>TRBJ2-7|-|TRBV20-1|few
CSARITGRAYEQYF
TGCAGTGCTAGAATCACAGGAAGGGCCTACGAGCAGTACTTC
>TRBJ1-6|-|TRBV5-6|few
CASSLGRNQSPLHF
TGTGCCAGCAGCCTGGGACGGAATCAGTCACCCCTCCACTTT
>TRBJ2-7|-|TRBV4-1|few
CASSLWDNSYEQYF
TGCGCCAGCAGTCTCTGGGACAACTCCTACGAGCAGTACTTC
>TRBJ1-2|TRBD1|TRBV6-1|few
CASIRTGEGFGYTF
TGTGCCAGCATTAGGACAGGGGAGGGATTTGGCTACACCTTC
>TRBJ1-1|TRBD1|TRBV30|-
CAWSKGTGGSEAFF
TGTGCCTGGAGTAAGGGGACAGGGGGTTCTGAAGCTTTCTTT
>TRBJ2-3|-|TRBV5-8|-
CASSLRPNTDTQYF
TGTGCCAGCAGCTTGAGGCCCAACACAGATACGCAGTATTTT